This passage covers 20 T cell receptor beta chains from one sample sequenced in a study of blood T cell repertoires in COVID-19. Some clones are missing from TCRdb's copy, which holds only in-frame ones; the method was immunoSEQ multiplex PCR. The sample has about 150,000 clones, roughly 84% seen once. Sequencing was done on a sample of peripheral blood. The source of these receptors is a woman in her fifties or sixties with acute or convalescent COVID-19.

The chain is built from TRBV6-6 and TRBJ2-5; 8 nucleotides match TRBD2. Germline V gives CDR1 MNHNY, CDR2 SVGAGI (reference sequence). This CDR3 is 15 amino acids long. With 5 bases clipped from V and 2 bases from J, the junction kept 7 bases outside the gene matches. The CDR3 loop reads CASSIGGGGQETQYF. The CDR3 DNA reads TGTGCCAGCAGTATCGGGGGCGGGGGGCAAGAGACCCAGTACTTC.

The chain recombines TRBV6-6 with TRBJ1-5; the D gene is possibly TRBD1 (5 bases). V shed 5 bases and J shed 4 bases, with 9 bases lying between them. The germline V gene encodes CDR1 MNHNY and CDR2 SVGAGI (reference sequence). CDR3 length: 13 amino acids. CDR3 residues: CASSPDTNQPQHF. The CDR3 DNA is TGTGCCAGCAGTCCGGACACAAATCAGCCCCAGCATTTT.

CDR3 sequence: CASSDRRGRTNRYTF. The CDR3 DNA follows: TGTGCCAGTAGTGACCGCCGGGGACGGACTAATCGCTACACCTTC. The rearrangement joins TRBV19 to TRBJ1-2, with D perhaps matching TRBD1 (5 bases). Germline V gives CDR1 LNHDA, CDR2 SQIVND (reference sequence). CDR3 length equals 15 residues. Trimming removed 5 bases from V and 9 bases from J, with 22 bases in between.

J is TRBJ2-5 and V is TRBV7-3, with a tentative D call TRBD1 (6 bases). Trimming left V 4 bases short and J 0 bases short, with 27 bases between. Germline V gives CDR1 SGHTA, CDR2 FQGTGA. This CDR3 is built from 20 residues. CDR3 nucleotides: TGTGCCAGCAGCTCAGGAATTCCCGTATATCGACAGGCGAACCAAGAGACCCAGTACTTC. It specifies CASSSGIPVYRQANQETQYF.

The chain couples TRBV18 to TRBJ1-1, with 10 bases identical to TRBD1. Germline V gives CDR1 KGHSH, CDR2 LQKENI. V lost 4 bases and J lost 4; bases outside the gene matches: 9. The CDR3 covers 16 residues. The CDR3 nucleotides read TGTGCCAGCTCACTCGATGGGACAGGGGCTGGCACTGAAGCTTTCTTT. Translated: CASSLDGTGAGTEAFF.

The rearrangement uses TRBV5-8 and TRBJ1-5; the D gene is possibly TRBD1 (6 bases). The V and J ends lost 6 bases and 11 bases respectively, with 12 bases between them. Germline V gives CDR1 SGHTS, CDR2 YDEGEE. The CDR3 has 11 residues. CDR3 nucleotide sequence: TGTGCCAGCACAGGGGAATGGGCCCAGCATTTT. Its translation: CASTGEWAQHF.

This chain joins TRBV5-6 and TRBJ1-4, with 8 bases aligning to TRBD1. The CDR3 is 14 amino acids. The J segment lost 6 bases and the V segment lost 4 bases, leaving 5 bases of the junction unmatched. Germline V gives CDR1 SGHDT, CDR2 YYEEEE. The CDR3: CASSPQGADEKLFF. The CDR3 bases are TGTGCCAGCAGCCCCCAGGGGGCGGATGAAAAACTGTTTTTT.

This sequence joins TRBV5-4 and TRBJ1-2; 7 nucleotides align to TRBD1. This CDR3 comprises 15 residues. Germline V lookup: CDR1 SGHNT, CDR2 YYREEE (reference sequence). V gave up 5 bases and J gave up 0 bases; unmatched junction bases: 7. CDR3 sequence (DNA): TGTGCCAGCAGTCAGGGGACAGCCGCTAACTATGGCTACACCTTC. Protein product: CASSQGTAANYGYTF. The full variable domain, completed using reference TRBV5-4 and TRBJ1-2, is ETGVTQSPTHLIKTRGQQVTLRCSSQSGHNTVSWYQQALGQGPQFIFQYYREEENGRGNFPPRFSGLQFPNYSSELNVNALELDDSALYLCASSQGTAANYGYTFGSGTRLTVV.

The CDR3 here is CASSYLDTQYF. The CDR3 coding sequence is TGTGCCAGCAGCTACTTGGATACGCAGTATTTT. V usage is TRBV7-9 and J usage is TRBJ2-3; D is uncertain. Trimming shortened V by 4 bases and J by 6 bases, and 5 bases separated the two germline ends. This CDR3 is 11 amino acids long. Germline CDR1 is SEHNR and CDR2 is FQNEAQ (reference sequence).

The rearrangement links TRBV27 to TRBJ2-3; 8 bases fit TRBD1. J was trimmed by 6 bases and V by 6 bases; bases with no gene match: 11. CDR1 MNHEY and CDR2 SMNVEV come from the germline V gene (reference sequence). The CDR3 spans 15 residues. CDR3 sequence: CASRPTDRARDTQYF. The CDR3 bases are TGTGCCAGCAGACCAACGGACAGGGCCAGGGATACGCAGTATTTT.

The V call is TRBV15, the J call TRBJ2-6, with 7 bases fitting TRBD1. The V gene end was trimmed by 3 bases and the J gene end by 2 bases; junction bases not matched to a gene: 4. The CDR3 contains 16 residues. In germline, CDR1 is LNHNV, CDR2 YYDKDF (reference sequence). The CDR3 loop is CATSRGQIAGANVLTF. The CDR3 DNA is TGTGCCACCAGCAGGGGACAGATAGCTGGGGCCAACGTCCTGACTTTC. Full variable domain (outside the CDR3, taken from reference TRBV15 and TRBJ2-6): DAMVIQNPRYQVTQFGKPVTLSCSQTLNHNVMYWYQQKSSQAPKLLFHYYDKDFNNEADTPDNFQSRRPNTSFCFLDIRSPGLGDTAMYLCATSRGQIAGANVLTFGAGSRLTVL.

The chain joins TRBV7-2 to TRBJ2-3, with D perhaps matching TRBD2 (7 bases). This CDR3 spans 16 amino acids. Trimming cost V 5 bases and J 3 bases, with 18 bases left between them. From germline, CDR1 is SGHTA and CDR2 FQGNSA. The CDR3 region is CASSRPGGRTTDTQYF. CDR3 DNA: TGTGCCAGCAGCCGCCCCGGGGGGCGTACTACAGATACGCAGTATTTT.

CDR3 sequence (DNA): TGTGCCAGCAGCCAGGCTCAGGCGGGGGGGGATGAGCAGTTCTTC. It encodes CASSQAQAGGDEQFF. V and J are TRBV3-1 (or the pseudogene TRBV3-2) and TRBJ2-1; 9 nucleotides align to TRBD2. This CDR3 comprises 15 residues. Germline V CDR1 and CDR2: LGHDT, YNNKEL (reference sequence). The ends lost 3 bases at V and 8 bases at J; junction bases unmatched: 8.

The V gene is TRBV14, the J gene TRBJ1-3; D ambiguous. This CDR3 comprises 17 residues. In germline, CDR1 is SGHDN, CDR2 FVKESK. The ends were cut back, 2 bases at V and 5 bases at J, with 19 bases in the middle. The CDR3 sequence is CASSQYMNSGGRNTIYF. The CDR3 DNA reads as TGTGCCAGCAGCCAATATATGAATTCCGGAGGGAGAAACACCATATATTTT. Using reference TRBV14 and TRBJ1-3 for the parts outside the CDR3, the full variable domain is EAGVTQFPSHSVIEKGQTVTLRCDPISGHDNLYWYRRVMGKEIKFLLHFVKESKQDESGMPNNRFLAERTGGTYSTLKVQPAELEDSGVYFCASSQYMNSGGRNTIYFGEGSWLTVV.

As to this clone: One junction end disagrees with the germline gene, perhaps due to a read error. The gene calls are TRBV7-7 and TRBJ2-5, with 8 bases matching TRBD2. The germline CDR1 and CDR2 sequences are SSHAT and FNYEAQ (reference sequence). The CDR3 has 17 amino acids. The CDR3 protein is CASSTSFVGGAGETQYF. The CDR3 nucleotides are TGTGCTAGCAGCACTAGCTTTGTCGGGGGGGCCGGCGAGACCCAGTACTTC.

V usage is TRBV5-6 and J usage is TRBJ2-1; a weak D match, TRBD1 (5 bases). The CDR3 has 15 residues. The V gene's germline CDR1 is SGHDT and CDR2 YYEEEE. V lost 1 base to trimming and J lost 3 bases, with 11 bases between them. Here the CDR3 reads CASSLSGMGYNEQFF. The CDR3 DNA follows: TGTGCCAGCAGCTTGTCAGGGATGGGCTACAATGAGCAGTTCTTC. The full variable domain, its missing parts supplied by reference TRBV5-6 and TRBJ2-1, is DAGVTQSPTHLIKTRGQQVTLRCSPKSGHDTVSWYQQALGQGPQFIFQYYEEEERQRGNFPDRFSGHQFPNYSSELNVNALLLGDSALYLCASSLSGMGYNEQFFGPGTRLTVL.

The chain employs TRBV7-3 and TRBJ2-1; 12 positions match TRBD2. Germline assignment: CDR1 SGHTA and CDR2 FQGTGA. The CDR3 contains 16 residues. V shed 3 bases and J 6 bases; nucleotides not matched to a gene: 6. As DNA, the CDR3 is TGTGCCAGCAGCTTCCTAGCGGGGGGGCCTACCAATGAGCAGTTCTTC. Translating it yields CASSFLAGGPTNEQFF.

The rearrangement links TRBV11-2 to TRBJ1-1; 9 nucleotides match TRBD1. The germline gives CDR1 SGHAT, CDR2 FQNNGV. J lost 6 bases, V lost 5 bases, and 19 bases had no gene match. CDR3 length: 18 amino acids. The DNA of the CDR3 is TGTGCCAGCAGCCTCACCTTGGGGGACAGGGTTTTGGGCGCTGAAGCTTTCTTT. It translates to CASSLTLGDRVLGAEAFF. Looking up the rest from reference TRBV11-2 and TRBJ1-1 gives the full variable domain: EAGVAQSPRYKIIEKRQSVAFWCNPISGHATLYWYQQILGQGPKLLIQFQNNGVVDDSQLPKDRFSAERLKGVDSTLKIQPAKLEDSAVYLCASSLTLGDRVLGAEAFFGQGTRLTVV.

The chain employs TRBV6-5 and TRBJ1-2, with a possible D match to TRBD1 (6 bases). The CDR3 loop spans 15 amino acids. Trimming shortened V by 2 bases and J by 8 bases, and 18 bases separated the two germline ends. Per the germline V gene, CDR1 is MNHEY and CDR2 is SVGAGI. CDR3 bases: TGTGCCAGCAGTTACGGGGGACAACACCTTGTGGGCTACACCTTC. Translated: CASSYGGQHLVGYTF.

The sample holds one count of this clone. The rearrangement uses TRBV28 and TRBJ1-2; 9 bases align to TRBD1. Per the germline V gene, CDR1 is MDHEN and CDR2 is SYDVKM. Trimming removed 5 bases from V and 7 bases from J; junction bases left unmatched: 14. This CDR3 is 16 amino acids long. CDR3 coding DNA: TGTGCCAGCAGTCCATCCGGGACAGGGAGGTCGGGTGGCTACACCTTC. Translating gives CASSPSGTGRSGGYTF.